This T cell receptor (beta chain) was identified during a study of T cells after yellow fever vaccination. Generation of TCR cDNA used 5'RACE template switching (which added a universal primer site and UMIs). TCRdb used MiXCR to reprocess the 5' RACE reads, holding one entry per CDR3 protein. This repertoire shows around 590,000 distinct CDR3 sequences, over 9% found once; its top ten account for about 15%. Study-wide findings and caveats: A small proportion of clonotypes was detected in both the CD4 and CD8 compartments. The booster response re-showed most primary clones: 96% CD4, more than 80% CD8.

This clonotype was recorded many times. The target antigen is unknown. The CDR3 spans 15 residues. Germline CDR1 is DFQATT and CDR2 is SNEGSKA (reference sequence). The V and J ends lost 0 bases and 1 base respectively, with 13 bases between them. The source is a man younger than 40 who received the YFV17D yellow fever vaccine. This rearrangement joins TRBV20-1 to TRBJ2-7, with TRBD1 as a possible D gene (5 bases). Sequences were derived from PBMCs, sampled on the day of the yellow fever booster vaccination. The CDR3 protein is CSARDASKGSYEQYF. In DNA, the CDR3 is TGCAGTGCTAGAGATGCCAGTAAGGGGTCCTACGAGCAGTACTTC.